A single sample is the source of the 27 T cell receptor beta chains below, sequenced in a study of blood T cell repertoires in COVID-19. Measured with immunoSEQ multiplex PCR; TCRdb has only the in-frame clones, and not every one. The sample holds roughly 280,000 clones; 88% are singletons and the top ten take approximately 11%. The sequenced sample was peripheral blood. The receptors were gathered from a woman aged 25 to 45 with COVID-19, enrolled during active disease.

J is TRBJ1-5 and V is TRBV14, with D possibly being TRBD1 (5 bases). The CDR3 is made up of 13 amino acids. V lost 5 bases and J 7 bases, leaving 12 bases between the germline ends. Germline lookup yields CDR1 SGHDN and CDR2 FVKESK. CDR3 DNA sequence: TGTGCCAGCAGCACAGGTTCGTTCCAGCCCCAGCATTTT. Its protein product is CASSTGSFQPQHF.

In its sample, this clone was seen once. The chain employs TRBV19 and TRBJ1-1; 8 bases are shared with TRBD1. CDR3 length equals 15 residues. CDR1 is LNHDA and CDR2 is SQIVND in the germline V gene (reference sequence). Trimming took 3 bases from V and 3 from J; bases not matched to a gene: 6. CDR3 sequence (DNA): TGTGCCAGTAGTATGTGGACAGGGAGTGACACTGAAGCTTTCTTT. Translated: CASSMWTGSDTEAFF.

V usage is TRBV7-8 and J usage is TRBJ2-1; TRBD2 matches 14 bases. CDR3 length: 17 residues. The V segment lost 2 bases and the J segment 6 bases; nucleotides outside the gene matches: 6. Germline CDR1 reads SGHVS; CDR2 reads FQNEAQ. CDR3 in amino acids: CASSLMGLAGAGNEQFF. CDR3 coding DNA: TGTGCCAGCAGCTTAATGGGACTAGCGGGAGCTGGCAATGAGCAGTTCTTC. The variable domain in full, with the rest retrieved from reference TRBV7-8 and TRBJ2-1, is GAGVSQSPRYKVAKRGQDVALRCDPISGHVSLFWYQQALGQGPEFLTYFQNEAQLDKSGLPSDRFFAERPEGSVSTLKIQRTQQEDSAVYLCASSLMGLAGAGNEQFFGPGTRLTVL.

The J gene is TRBJ1-2, the V gene TRBV30; D is perhaps TRBD1 (6 bases). This CDR3 is 12 amino acids long. CDR1 and CDR2 from the germline V gene are GTSNPN and SVGIG (reference sequence). Trimming shortened V by 2 bases and J by 8 bases, and 12 bases separated the two germline ends. CDR3 in amino acids: CAWSRQVGGYTF. The CDR3 DNA is TGTGCCTGGAGTCGACAGGTGGGGGGCTACACCTTC.

V is TRBV5-4 and J is TRBJ2-7; the D gene is possibly TRBD2 (5 bases). The CDR3 has 18 residues. Germline lookup yields CDR1 SGHNT and CDR2 YYREEE (reference sequence). V lost 1 base and J lost 4, with 24 bases in between. CDR3 DNA: TGTGCCAGCAGCTTGCGCCTCCTGAGGGCAGGCCTTGGGTACGAGCAGTACTTC. Translating it yields CASSLRLLRAGLGYEQYF.

This clone was recorded once. This chain links TRBV5-1 with TRBJ1-4, with D perhaps matching TRBD1 (6 bases). Trimming took 4 bases from V and 0 from J, leaving 10 bases between them. The CDR3 loop spans 15 amino acids. Germline assignment: CDR1 SGHRS and CDR2 YFSETQ. The CDR3: CASSGGHSTNEKLFF. Here the CDR3 DNA reads TGCGCCAGCAGCGGGGGACATTCAACTAATGAAAAACTGTTTTTT. The full variable domain, completed using reference TRBV5-1 and TRBJ1-4, is KAGVTQTPRYLIKTRGQQVTLSCSPISGHRSVSWYQQTPGQGLQFLFEYFSETQRNKGNFPGRFSGRQFSNSRSEMNVSTLELGDSALYLCASSGGHSTNEKLFFGSGTQLSVL.

The sample holds one count of this clone. The rearrangement uses TRBV10-1 and TRBJ1-2; D is uncertain. This CDR3 is 14 amino acids long. Germline CDR1 WNHNN, CDR2 SYGVQD (reference sequence). The V end lost 8 bases, the J end lost 4 bases, and 17 bases lay between the germline ends. CDR3 sequence reads: CASAEGPYSYGYTF. CDR3 in DNA: TGCGCCAGCGCAGAGGGCCCGTATTCCTATGGCTACACCTTC.

The chain carries TRBV6-5 and TRBJ1-5, with 7 positions matching TRBD1. Trimming at V came to 6 bases and at J to 3 bases, leaving 8 bases not matched to a gene. Germline assignment: CDR1 MNHEY and CDR2 SVGAGI. This CDR3 contains 15 residues. CDR3 region: CASSTTGMPNQPQHF. DNA of the CDR3: TGTGCCAGCAGCACGACAGGGATGCCCAATCAGCCCCAGCATTTT.

The CDR3 sequence: CASSHEGTFPYEQYF. As DNA, the CDR3 is TGCGCCAGCAGTCATGAGGGGACTTTCCCTTACGAGCAGTACTTC. J is TRBJ2-7 and V is TRBV23-1; a possible D gene is TRBD2 (6 bases). TRBV23-1 is reported as an ORF; its role is uncertain. The V gene lost 3 bases and the J gene lost 4 bases, with 16 bases spanning the gap. The CDR3 runs 15 residues.

The chain combines TRBV5-1 with TRBJ2-1, with D uncertain. The CDR3 extends over 14 amino acids. Per the germline V gene, CDR1 is SGHRS and CDR2 is YFSETQ. The ends were cut back, 4 bases at V and 0 bases at J, with 8 bases in the middle. CDR3 protein: CASSDTSSYNEQFF. CDR3 nucleotides: TGCGCCAGCAGCGACACGAGCTCCTACAATGAGCAGTTCTTC.

The genes are TRBV25-1 and TRBJ2-5, with 9 bases fitting TRBD1. Trimming took 10 bases from V and 4 from J; bases not matched to a gene: 7. This CDR3 is 13 amino acids long. CDR1 is MGHDK, CDR2 SYGVNS, per germline. CDR3 DNA: TGTGCCATCGGGGACAGGGACGGAGAGACCCAGTACTTC. This gives the protein CAIGDRDGETQYF.

The rearrangement uses TRBV18 and TRBJ2-7, with a weak D call TRBD2 (6 bases). CDR3 size: 15 residues. CDR1 and CDR2 (germline): KGHSH, LQKENI. Trimming shortened V by 3 bases and J by 2 bases, and 14 bases separated the two germline ends. The CDR3 here is CASSPRDGSPYEQYF. In DNA, the CDR3 is TGTGCCAGCTCACCGCGGGACGGTTCCCCCTACGAGCAGTACTTC.

The J gene is TRBJ2-7, the V gene TRBV7-2; 7 nucleotides match TRBD2. With V trimmed by 1 base and J by 4 bases, 7 bases remained unmatched. This CDR3 has 15 residues. Germline V gene data show CDR1 as SGHTA and CDR2 as FQGNSA. The chain's CDR3 is CASSLVAQGGYEQYF. CDR3 in DNA: TGTGCCAGCAGCTTAGTCGCTCAGGGAGGGTACGAGCAGTACTTC.

This chain joins TRBV4-1 and TRBJ2-1, with no clear D. Germline CDR1 is MGHRA and CDR2 is YSYEKL. CDR3 length: 13 amino acids. With 1 base removed from V and 5 bases from J, the gap between germline ends came to 6 bases. The CDR3 region has the DNA TGCGCCAGCAGCCAAGTTCGGGACAATGAGCAGTTCTTC. Translated: CASSQVRDNEQFF.

V is TRBV4-1 and J is TRBJ2-5; TRBD2 might be the D (6 bases). The V end was cut by 7 bases, the J end by 5 bases, with 8 bases between. The CDR3 spans 11 residues. Germline-derived CDR1 and CDR2 are MGHRA and YSYEKL. The CDR3 sequence is CASTGGETQYF. The CDR3 region has the DNA TGCGCCAGCACCGGGGGTGAGACCCAGTACTTC.

The chain has TRBV5-1 and TRBJ2-3; TRBD2 aligns across 8 bases. Unmatched junction bases numbered 6, after V lost 0 bases and J lost 6 bases. Germline CDR1 reads SGHRS; CDR2 reads YFSETQ. The CDR3 length is 15 residues. The CDR3 bases are TGCGCCAGCAGCTTGGAAAGCGGGAGTTCGGATACGCAGTATTTT. It translates to CASSLESGSSDTQYF.

The chain combines TRBV27 with TRBJ1-5; D gene unclear. This CDR3 is built from 13 residues. Germline-derived CDR1 and CDR2 are MNHEY and SMNVEV (reference sequence). Trimming cost V 3 bases and J 9 bases, with 12 bases left between them. CDR3 sequence reads: CASSFTRNRPQHF. CDR3 coding DNA: TGTGCCAGCAGTTTCACGCGTAATAGGCCCCAGCATTTT.

The rearrangement joins TRBV24-1 to TRBJ1-5; maybe TRBD1 (5 bases). V gave up 5 bases and J gave up 7 bases, with 23 bases separating them. Looked up from germline, CDR1 is KGHDR and CDR2 is SFDVKD. CDR3 length equals 17 residues. Here the CDR3 DNA reads TGTGCCACCAGTGCAGGGTCAGGAGGGCCCTCCAGGCAGCCCCAGCATTTT. It encodes CATSAGSGGPSRQPQHF.

This chain uses TRBV3-1 (or the pseudogene TRBV3-2) with TRBJ2-3; 7 bases are shared with TRBD2. The CDR3 totals 15 residues. CDR1 is LGHDT and CDR2 is YNNKEL in the germline V gene (reference sequence). The V gene end was trimmed by 0 bases and the J gene end by 2 bases; junction bases not matched to a gene: 2. CDR3 sequence reads: CASSQETSFTDTQYF. The CDR3 coding sequence is TGTGCCAGCAGCCAAGAGACTAGCTTCACAGATACGCAGTATTTT.

The J gene is TRBJ2-4, the V gene TRBV29-1; 9 bases line up with TRBD1. The trim removed 5 bases at V and 4 bases at J, leaving 3 bases unmatched. The CDR3 contains 13 residues. The V gene's germline CDR1 is SQVTM and CDR2 ANQGSEA. CDR3 region: CSVSGTGKNIQYF. The CDR3 DNA is TGCAGCGTTTCCGGGACAGGGAAAAACATTCAGTACTTC.

The chain carries TRBV27 and TRBJ2-1; the match to TRBD2 covers 8 bases. Germline loops: CDR1 MNHEY, CDR2 SMNVEV (reference sequence). V dropped 3 bases and J dropped 1; count of bases not matched to a gene: 8. CDR3 length equals 17 residues. In DNA form, the CDR3 reads TGTGCCAGCAGTTTGGGTAAAGCGGGGGCTTCCTACAATGAGCAGTTCTTC. Its protein product is CASSLGKAGASYNEQFF.

The chain uses TRBV18 and TRBJ2-1; D not certain. CDR1 and CDR2 (germline): KGHSH, LQKENI. V lost 3 bases and J 7 bases, leaving 13 bases between the germline ends. The CDR3 is 14 residues long. The CDR3 sequence is CASSPEPSWNEQFF. In DNA form, the CDR3 reads TGTGCCAGCTCACCCGAGCCAAGCTGGAATGAGCAGTTCTTC.

This rearrangement joins TRBV19 to TRBJ1-6; 11 nucleotides align to TRBD1. The J segment lost 6 bases and the V segment lost 5 bases, leaving 3 bases of the junction unmatched. The CDR3 loop spans 15 amino acids. The germline CDR1 and CDR2 sequences are LNHDA and SQIVND (reference sequence). The CDR3 DNA is TGTGCCAGTAGTGGCGGGACAGGGGGTAATTCACCCCTCCACTTT. Amino acid sequence: CASSGGTGGNSPLHF.

The V and J genes are TRBV18 and TRBJ2-3; no clear D gene. There are 12 residues in the CDR3. Germline V gene sequence: CDR1 KGHSH, CDR2 LQKENI. Trimming cost V 6 bases and J 6 bases, with 10 bases left between them. CDR3: CASSPVEDTQYF. The DNA for the CDR3 is TGTGCCAGCTCCCCGGTCGAGGATACGCAGTATTTT.

Turning to this clone: One junction end does not reproduce the germline sequence, and a read error may be involved. The CDR3 protein is CASSPSIGESSSEQYF. CDR3 DNA sequence: TGTGCCAGCTCACCAAGCATAGGAGAATCATCCTCCGAGCAGTACTTC. The rearrangement joins TRBV18 to TRBJ2-7; D not certain. CDR1 and CDR2 from the germline V gene are KGHSH and LQKENI. CDR3 length equals 16 residues.

This rearrangement joins TRBV6-1 to TRBJ2-5, with 9 nucleotides matching TRBD2. This CDR3 comprises 15 residues. Per the germline V gene, CDR1 is MNHNS and CDR2 is SASEGT. The junction had 5 bases not matched to a gene; V was cut back by 2 bases and J by 4 bases. CDR3 bases: TGTGCCAGCAGTGAATATAGCGGGGGTGTAGAGACCCAGTACTTC. Translation: CASSEYSGGVETQYF.

This rearrangement joins TRBV7-9 to TRBJ2-2; D is unresolved. The germline V gene encodes CDR1 SEHNR and CDR2 FQNEAQ (reference sequence). This CDR3 region has 15 residues. Between the trimmed V and J ends, which lost 3 bases and 1 base, there was a span of 9 bases. In DNA, the CDR3 is TGTGCCAGCAGCTTTGGAGAGCTGAACACCGGGGAGCTGTTTTTT. This sequence encodes CASSFGELNTGELFF.